A single sample is the source of the 19 T cell receptor beta chains below, sequenced in a study of CD8 T cells in ankylosing spondylitis. TCRdb re-analysed the 5' RACE reads in MiXCR, keeping a single row per CDR3 protein. This table has about 250,000 distinct CDR3 sequences, roughly 32% appearing once. The sequencing sample was made of blood, either unsorted or a sorted T cell fraction (not recorded which). All receptors derive from a male donor with ankylosing spondylitis or in good health (not recorded which).

In its sample, this clonotype was seen a few times. V gene TRBV5-6 combines with J gene TRBJ2-3; tentative D call: TRBD2 (6 bases). Germline CDR1 SGHDT, CDR2 YYEEEE. This CDR3 is built from 15 residues. V lost 4 bases and J 1 base, leaving 13 bases between the germline ends. This CDR3 reads CASSPAASGTDTQYF. CDR3 bases: TGTGCCAGCAGCCCGGCGGCTAGCGGCACAGATACGCAGTATTTT.

This chain links TRBV7-8 with TRBJ1-5; 7 bases line up with TRBD1. Germline values: CDR1 SGHVS, CDR2 FQNEAQ. The CDR3 spans 16 residues. The V gene end was trimmed by 3 bases and the J gene end by 4 bases; junction bases not matched to a gene: 9. Written as DNA, the CDR3 is TGTGCCAGCAGCTTCCATAACAGGGGACCGAATCAGCCCCAGCATTTT. Its translation is CASSFHNRGPNQPQHF.

V gene TRBV5-1 combines with J gene TRBJ2-1, with 10 bases lining up with TRBD1. The ends lost 0 bases at V and 9 bases at J; junction bases unmatched: 3. CDR1 and CDR2 from the germline V gene are SGHRS and YFSETQ. CDR3 length equals 14 residues. The CDR3 nucleotides read TGCGCCAGCAGCTTGGGAGACAGGGGGCTTGAGCAGTTCTTC. Protein: CASSLGDRGLEQFF. Full variable domain (remainder filled in from reference TRBV5-1 and TRBJ2-1): KAGVTQTPRYLIKTRGQQVTLSCSPISGHRSVSWYQQTPGQGLQFLFEYFSETQRNKGNFPGRFSGRQFSNSRSEMNVSTLELGDSALYLCASSLGDRGLEQFFGPGTRLTVL.

The table lists this clonotype with many counts. The chain uses TRBV29-1 and TRBJ2-1, with D hard to call. Germline V lookup: CDR1 SQVTM, CDR2 ANQGSEA. V lost 8 bases and J 4 bases, leaving 9 bases between the germline ends. This CDR3 contains 11 residues. The CDR3 sequence is CSLSWYNEQFF. The CDR3 nucleotides are TGCAGCCTCTCGTGGTACAATGAGCAGTTCTTC.

This clonotype appeared many times. The chain combines TRBV12-3 or TRBV12-4 with TRBJ1-1; weak D call: TRBD1 (5 bases). Trimming cost V 2 bases and J 3 bases, with 10 bases left between them. The CDR3 consists of 14 residues. The CDR3 sequence is CASSLQAGYTEAFF. The CDR3 DNA reads TGTGCCAGCAGTTTACAGGCAGGGTACACTGAAGCTTTCTTT.

J is TRBJ1-1 and V is TRBV10-3; the D gene is possibly TRBD1 (6 bases). Trimming stripped 10 bases from V and 1 base from J, with 10 bases between. Germline V gene lookup returns CDR1 ENHRY and CDR2 SYGVKD. The CDR3 covers 12 residues. Written as DNA, the CDR3 is TGTGCCACAACCAGGGGGAACACTGAAGCTTTCTTT. This sequence encodes CATTRGNTEAFF.

The rearrangement joins TRBV6-1 to TRBJ1-1, with TRBD1 as a possible D gene (5 bases). Germline V gene lookup returns CDR1 MNHNS and CDR2 SASEGT. V lost 7 bases and J 1 base, leaving 16 bases between the germline ends. The CDR3 spans 15 residues. CDR3 in DNA: TGTGCCAGCACTCCCCTCCAGGGAGGGAACACTGAAGCTTTCTTT. Its translation is CASTPLQGGNTEAFF.

As concerns this clonotype: The junction differs from germline at one of its ends, possibly a read error. The V and J genes are TRBV20-1 and TRBJ2-7, with 7 bases matching TRBD1. Germline V gene data show CDR1 as DFQATT and CDR2 as SNEGSKA (reference sequence). This CDR3 is 14 amino acids long. The chain's CDR3 is CGATLDRVAYEQYF. CDR3 sequence (DNA): TGCGGTGCTACCCTCGACAGGGTGGCGTACGAGCAGTACTTC.

This clonotype was seen a few times. J is TRBJ2-7 and V is TRBV20-1; D is undetermined. Germline CDR1 DFQATT, CDR2 SNEGSKA (reference sequence). V was cut by 6 bases and J by 1 base, with 13 bases left in between. CDR3 length equals 13 residues. The CDR3: CSARSPSSYEQYF. The CDR3 DNA reads TGCAGTGCCAGGAGCCCGTCGTCCTACGAGCAGTACTTC.

The chain has TRBV20-1 and TRBJ1-1; unclear D gene. This CDR3 is built from 12 residues. Between the trimmed V and J ends, which lost 3 bases and 6 bases, there was a span of 11 bases. In germline, CDR1 is DFQATT, CDR2 SNEGSKA (reference sequence). The CDR3 DNA is TGCAGTGCTAGTGGGGTTTTATCTGAAGCTTTCTTT. Translated, it gives CSASGVLSEAFF.

The table lists this clonotype with a few counts. CDR3 amino acids: CASSLRSGNSEQYF. The CDR3 DNA reads as TGCGCCAGCAGCTTGAGGTCGGGGAACTCCGAGCAGTACTTC. The chain couples TRBV5-1 to TRBJ2-7; the D gene is possibly TRBD2 (5 bases). From germline, CDR1 is SGHRS and CDR2 YFSETQ. The CDR3 has 14 residues. V lost 1 base and J lost 6, with 14 bases in between.

The chain couples TRBV7-9 to TRBJ2-7; 7 nucleotides agree with TRBD1. CDR3 length: 15 amino acids. V shed 4 bases and J 3 bases; nucleotides not matched to a gene: 9. The germline gives CDR1 SEHNR, CDR2 FQNEAQ (reference sequence). This chain's CDR3 is CASSSRDSSNYEQYF. The CDR3 nucleotides read TGTGCCAGCAGCTCCCGGGACAGTTCTAACTACGAGCAGTACTTC.

This clonotype was detected only a few times. The rearrangement links TRBV9 to TRBJ2-2; TRBD2 matches at 15 bases. The CDR3 is 20 residues long. Germline loops: CDR1 SGDLS, CDR2 YYNGEE. The V segment lost 2 bases and the J segment 3 bases; nucleotides outside the gene matches: 11. The CDR3 DNA reads as TGTGCCAGCAGCGTGACGATTGGACTAGCGGGGGGGCCCGACACCGGGGAGCTGTTTTTT. This gives the protein CASSVTIGLAGGPDTGELFF.

Concerning this clonotype: This may arise from a read error, as a much more abundant clone is one base away. The chain carries TRBV7-8 and TRBJ2-5, with D perhaps TRBD1 or TRBD2 (5 bases each). The length of the CDR3 is 13 residues. Per the germline V gene, CDR1 is SGHVS and CDR2 is FQNEAQ. V shed 3 bases and J shed 5 bases, with 10 bases lying between them. CDR3 amino acids: CASSFGAHETQYF. The CDR3, as DNA: TGTGCCAGCAGCTTCGGGGCCCATGAGACCCAGTACTTC.

The rearrangement links TRBV6-5 to TRBJ1-1, with D unclear. This CDR3 contains 12 residues. Trimming took 4 bases from V and 1 from J, leaving 4 bases between them. Germline V gene data show CDR1 as MNHEY and CDR2 as SVGAGI. In DNA, the CDR3 is TGTGCCAGCAGTTCTCCGAACACTGAAGCTTTCTTT. Protein sequence: CASSSPNTEAFF.

The chain recombines TRBV6-5 with TRBJ2-2; D perhaps matches TRBD1 (6 bases). This CDR3 has 14 residues. Germline CDR1 and CDR2: MNHEY and SVGAGI. V was trimmed by 5 bases and J by 6 bases, leaving 13 bases between them. CDR3 DNA: TGTGCCAGCAGTCACCTGGCAGGGGCCGGGGAGCTGTTTTTT. Its translation: CASSHLAGAGELFF.

The chain combines TRBV12-3 or TRBV12-4 with TRBJ2-1, with D uncertain. Trimming cost V 5 bases and J 7 bases, with 18 bases left between them. The CDR3 loop spans 15 amino acids. The CDR3 region is CASSPLGPGGNEQFF. The CDR3 bases are TGTGCCAGCAGTCCCCTCGGCCCAGGTGGGAATGAGCAGTTCTTC.

The rearrangement links TRBV20-1 to TRBJ2-7; D possibly corresponds to TRBD1 (6 bases). The germline V and J ends were trimmed by 6 bases and 7 bases, with 22 bases remaining between them. This CDR3 region has 14 residues. Germline V gene data show CDR1 as DFQATT and CDR2 as SNEGSKA (reference sequence). CDR3 sequence: CSAQRPGELREQYF. CDR3 bases: TGCAGTGCACAAAGACCAGGGGAGTTGCGGGAGCAGTACTTC.

The gene calls are TRBV2 and TRBJ1-4; no clear D gene. This CDR3 comprises 15 residues. CDR1 SNHLY and CDR2 FYNNEI come from the germline V gene. Trimming removed 3 bases from V and 5 bases from J, with 13 bases in between. This chain's CDR3 is CASSEGRRGNEKLFF. CDR3 nucleotide sequence: TGTGCCAGCAGTGAGGGCAGGCGTGGAAATGAAAAACTGTTTTTT.